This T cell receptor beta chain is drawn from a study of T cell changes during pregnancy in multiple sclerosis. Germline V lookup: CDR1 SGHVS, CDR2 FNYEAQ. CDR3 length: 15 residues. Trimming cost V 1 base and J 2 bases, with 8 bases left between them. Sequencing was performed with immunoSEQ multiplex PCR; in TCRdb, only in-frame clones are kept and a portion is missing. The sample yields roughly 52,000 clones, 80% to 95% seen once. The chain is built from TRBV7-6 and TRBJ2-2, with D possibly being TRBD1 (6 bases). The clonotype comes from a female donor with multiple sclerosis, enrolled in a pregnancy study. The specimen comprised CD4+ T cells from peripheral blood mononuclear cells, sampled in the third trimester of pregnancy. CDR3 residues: CASSLEQGNTGELFF. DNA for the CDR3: TGTGCCAGCAGCTTAGAACAGGGTAACACCGGGGAGCTGTTTTTT.